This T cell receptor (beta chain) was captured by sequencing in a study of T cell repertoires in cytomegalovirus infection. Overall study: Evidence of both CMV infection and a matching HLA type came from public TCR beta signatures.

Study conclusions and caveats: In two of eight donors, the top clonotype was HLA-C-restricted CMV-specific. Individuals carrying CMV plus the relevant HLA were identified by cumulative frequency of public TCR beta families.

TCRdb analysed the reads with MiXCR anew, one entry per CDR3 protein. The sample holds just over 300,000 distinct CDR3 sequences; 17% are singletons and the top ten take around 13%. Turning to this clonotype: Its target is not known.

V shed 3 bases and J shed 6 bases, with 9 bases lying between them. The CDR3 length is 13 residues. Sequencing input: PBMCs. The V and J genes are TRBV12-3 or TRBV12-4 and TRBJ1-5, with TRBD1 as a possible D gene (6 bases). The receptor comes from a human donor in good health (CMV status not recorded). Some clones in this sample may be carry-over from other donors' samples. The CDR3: CASSFPGVQPQHF. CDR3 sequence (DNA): TGTGCCAGCAGTTTCCCAGGGGTTCAGCCCCAGCATTTT.